This passage covers 9 T cell receptor beta chains from one sample sequenced in a study of T cells in Graves' hyperthyroidism and ophthalmopathy. Amplification of TCR beta CDR3 regions used RNA as the template. HTBI primers were the set used in a first-round RT-PCR of the TCR CDR3. In TCRdb, the multiplex PCR reads were re-called with MiXCR into one record per CDR3 protein. The table includes approximately 620,000 distinct CDR3 sequences, about 16% detected once. The material sequenced was blood. Every receptor here comes from a woman in her thirties or forties with Graves' ophthalmopathy.

In this sample, this clonotype turned up many times. The J gene is TRBJ2-5, the V gene TRBV28; D possibly matches TRBD1 or TRBD2 (5 bases each). From germline, CDR1 is MDHEN and CDR2 SYDVKM. The CDR3 loop spans 16 amino acids. V lost 4 bases and J lost 3, with 18 bases in between. CDR3 loop: CASSYGPGTDKETQYF. CDR3 in DNA: TGTGCCAGCAGTTACGGGCCCGGGACGGACAAAGAGACCCAGTACTTC.

This clonotype was seen ten or more times. The chain recombines TRBV27 with TRBJ2-7; the D gene could be TRBD1 or TRBD2 (5 bases each). The CDR3 loop spans 15 amino acids. V was pared by 6 bases and J by 1 base, with 16 bases between. Looked up from germline, CDR1 is MNHEY and CDR2 is SMNVEV (reference sequence). The CDR3 nucleotides are TGTGCCAGCAGCCTCAGTGGGACCTATTCCTACGAGCAGTACTTC. Amino acid sequence: CASSLSGTYSYEQYF.

The rearrangement uses TRBV6-1 and TRBJ1-1; D remains ambiguous. Per the germline V gene, CDR1 is MNHNS and CDR2 is SASEGT. The V end lost 5 bases, the J end lost 4 bases, and 14 bases lay between the germline ends. This CDR3 comprises 14 residues. The CDR3 here is CASSPSGEPTEAFF. DNA for the CDR3: TGTGCCAGCAGTCCTTCCGGCGAACCCACTGAAGCTTTCTTT.

The rearrangement uses TRBV20-1 and TRBJ2-3, with a weak D call TRBD1 (6 bases). The DNA end is a closer match to TRBJ1-5, so the J assignment may be wrong. Germline values: CDR1 DFQATT, CDR2 SNEGSKA (reference sequence). CDR3 size: 14 residues. CDR3: CSAAKTQGTDTQHF. The CDR3 nucleotides read TGCAGTGCTGCAAAAACACAGGGCACAGATACGCAGCATTTT.

This clonotype has only a few counts. The chain is built from TRBV12-3 or TRBV12-4 and TRBJ2-7; a weak D match, TRBD1 (7 bases). The CDR3 loop spans 13 amino acids. V shed 6 bases and J shed 5 bases, with 14 bases lying between them. The CDR3 bases are TGTGCCAGCAGCCGCGGGACAGTTAACGAGCAGTACTTC. This encodes CASSRGTVNEQYF.

At least ten counts were recorded for this clonotype. V usage is TRBV2 and J usage is TRBJ2-1; possible D gene TRBD2, 6 bases. Germline loops: CDR1 SNHLY, CDR2 FYNNEI. The CDR3 length is 15 residues. Deletions cut 3 bases from V and 3 bases from J, with 12 bases between. Here the CDR3 DNA reads TGTGCCAGCAGTGACCGGGAGTCCCGCTACAATGAGCAGTTCTTC. This sequence encodes CASSDRESRYNEQFF. The whole variable domain, filled in from reference TRBV2 and TRBJ2-1, reads EPEVTQTPSHQVTQMGQEVILRCVPISNHLYFYWYRQILGQKVEFLVSFYNNEISEKSEIFDDQFSVERPDGSNFTLKIRSTKLEDSAMYFCASSDRESRYNEQFFGPGTRLTVL.

The table lists this clonotype with many counts. The chain has TRBV2 and TRBJ2-1; 9 bases agree with TRBD2. The CDR3 totals 15 residues. Unmatched junction bases numbered 5, after V lost 3 bases and J lost 5 bases. Looked up from germline, CDR1 is SNHLY and CDR2 is FYNNEI. DNA for the CDR3: TGTGCCAGCAGTGACAGCGGGGGGCAGGACAATGAGCAGTTCTTC. It yields the protein CASSDSGGQDNEQFF.

This chain links TRBV5-6 with TRBJ2-1; 9 nucleotides align to TRBD2. The trim removed 0 bases at V and 7 bases at J, leaving 8 bases unmatched. The germline gives CDR1 SGHDT, CDR2 YYEEEE. The CDR3 has 16 residues. CDR3 region: CASSLAVAGGPNEQFF. In DNA, the CDR3 is TGTGCCAGCAGCTTGGCGGTTGCGGGAGGGCCAAATGAGCAGTTCTTC.

This clonotype was found once. With a much larger clone just one base away, this may be a read error. The rearrangement joins TRBV7-2 to TRBJ1-1; no firm D call. CDR3 length: 14 residues. CDR1 and CDR2 from the germline V gene are SGHTA and FQGNSA. Trimming removed 1 base from V and 5 bases from J, with 11 bases in between. CDR3 in DNA: TGTGCCAGCAGCTTAGGGGTTTCTGGAACTGAAGCTTTCTTT. This sequence encodes CASSLGVSGTEAFF.